This T cell receptor (beta chain) emerged from a study of OX40 agonist ivuxolimab in advanced cancers. Study-wide context: Patients were dosed intravenously with ivuxolimab at 0.01 to 10 mg/kg every 2 weeks.

TCRdb keeps only in-frame clones here, not all; method: immunoSEQ multiplex PCR. In the table there are more than 85,000 clones, roughly nine tenths of which are singletons. CDR3 size: 14 residues. The V gene lost 5 bases and the J gene lost 2 bases, with 10 bases spanning the gap. Germline V lookup: CDR1 LNHDA, CDR2 SQIVND (reference sequence). The sample in question was CD4+ or CD8+ T cells sorted from blood, obtained in a trial of the OX40 agonist ivuxolimab. This clonotype was obtained from an adult with an advanced solid tumor such as melanoma, head and neck, liver or kidney cancer. The genes are TRBV19 and TRBJ1-5, with unresolved D. CDR3 DNA: TGTGCCAGTAGTCAAGGGTGGGGCAATCAGCCCCAGCATTTT. This gives the protein CASSQGWGNQPQHF.